A single sample is the source of the 27 T cell receptor beta chains below, sequenced in a study of T cell changes during pregnancy in multiple sclerosis. This table comes from immunoSEQ multiplex PCR, and its TCRdb copy is limited to in-frame clones, with some not included. The sample consists of 40,000 to 45,000 clones, 85% to 95% of them appearing once. Sequencing used CD8+ T cells from peripheral blood mononuclear cells, obtained in the third trimester of pregnancy. The source of these receptors is a female donor with multiple sclerosis, enrolled in a pregnancy study.

The gene calls are TRBV6-5 and TRBJ2-5; D gene unclear. Trimming stripped 5 bases from V and 0 bases from J, with 13 bases between. The CDR3 is 15 residues long. The V gene's germline CDR1 is MNHEY and CDR2 SVGAGI. CDR3 bases: TGTGCCAGCAGTCCTAGTTGGGTAGACCAAGAGACCCAGTACTTC. This encodes CASSPSWVDQETQYF.

V usage is TRBV18 and J usage is TRBJ1-4; TRBD1 matches at 9 bases. V shed 3 bases, J shed 7 bases, and the junction held 12 bases outside the gene matches. The CDR3 length is 17 residues. Germline V gene sequence: CDR1 KGHSH, CDR2 LQKENI. CDR3 bases: TGTGCCAGCTCACCGGGGGAATTTGAGACAGGGGGTGAAAAACTGTTTTTT. Its protein is CASSPGEFETGGEKLFF. The variable domain in full, with the rest retrieved from reference TRBV18 and TRBJ1-4, is NAGVMQNPRHLVRRRGQEARLRCSPMKGHSHVYWYRQLPEEGLKFMVYLQKENIIDESGMPKERFSAEFPKEGPSILRIQQVVRGDSAAYFCASSPGEFETGGEKLFFGSGTQLSVL.

The chain uses TRBV7-6 and TRBJ2-7; 11 nucleotides line up with TRBD2. The V gene's germline CDR1 is SGHVS and CDR2 FNYEAQ. V dropped 6 bases and J dropped 5; count of bases not matched to a gene: 6. This CDR3 has 14 amino acids. For the CDR3, the DNA is TGTGCCAGCAGTTCGCTAGCGGGAGGCAACGAGCAGTACTTC. Protein: CASSSLAGGNEQYF.

This sequence joins TRBV9 and TRBJ2-7; tentative D call: TRBD2 (6 bases). V dropped 3 bases and J dropped 6 bases, with 13 bases sitting between them. This CDR3 is built from 13 residues. Germline V CDR1 and CDR2: SGDLS, YYNGEE. The CDR3 protein is CASSGDSSSEQYF. As DNA, the CDR3 is TGTGCCAGCAGCGGGGACTCTTCTAGCGAGCAGTACTTC.

The V gene is TRBV11-2, the J gene TRBJ2-2, with TRBD1 as a possible D gene (5 bases). V lost 1 base, J lost 1 base, and 7 bases lay in between. Germline V CDR1 and CDR2: SGHAT, FQNNGV. This CDR3 is built from 15 residues. CDR3 sequence reads: CASSLGQGNTGELFF. The DNA of the CDR3 is TGTGCCAGCAGCTTAGGGCAGGGGAACACCGGGGAGCTGTTTTTT.

This clone was seen a few times. J is TRBJ1-1 and V is TRBV30, with TRBD1 matching over 7 bases. Per germline, CDR1 GTSNPN and CDR2 SVGIG (reference sequence). The CDR3 runs to 13 residues. V was clipped by 3 bases and J by 1 base; unmatched bases: 2. In nucleotides, the CDR3 is TGTGCCTGGAGCCGGGACAGGAACACTGAAGCTTTCTTT. Protein product: CAWSRDRNTEAFF.

The V and J genes are TRBV7-8 and TRBJ2-7, with D unclear. The V gene's germline CDR1 is SGHVS and CDR2 FQNEAQ. The CDR3 consists of 15 residues. Trimming took 2 bases from V and 2 from J, leaving 13 bases between them. This CDR3 reads CASSLFSDSAYEQYF. CDR3 DNA sequence: TGTGCCAGCAGCTTATTCAGCGACTCAGCCTACGAGCAGTACTTC.

About this clone itself: One end of the junction varies from germline; a read error may be responsible. The chain combines TRBV9 with TRBJ2-2; weak D call: TRBD2 (5 bases). This CDR3 spans 12 amino acids. Per germline, CDR1 SGDLS and CDR2 YYNGEE. The CDR3 DNA reads as TGTGCCAGCAGTCGCAACACCGGGGAGCTGCTTTTT. This translates into CASSRNTGELLF. Full variable domain (missing parts from reference TRBV9 and TRBJ2-2): DSGVTQTPKHLITATGQRVTLRCSPRSGDLSVYWYQQSLDQGLQFLIQYYNGEERAKGNILERFSAQQFPDLHSELNLSSLELGDSALYFCASSRNTGELLFGEGSRLTVL.

The chain has TRBV7-8 and TRBJ2-1; tentative D call: TRBD2 (7 bases). From germline, CDR1 is SGHVS and CDR2 FQNEAQ. V was trimmed by 6 bases and J by 10 bases, leaving 22 bases between them. This CDR3 region has 15 residues. The CDR3 region is CASSVTKGGPGEQFF. CDR3 coding DNA: TGTGCCAGCAGTGTGACTAAGGGGGGGCCGGGGGAGCAGTTCTTC.

This chain joins TRBV13 and TRBJ2-7; 7 nucleotides align to TRBD1. V lost 2 bases, J lost 3 bases, and 4 bases stayed unmatched. The CDR3 loop spans 14 amino acids. Germline loops: CDR1 PRHDT, CDR2 FYEKMQ (reference sequence). The CDR3 DNA reads as TGTGCCAGCAGCTTAAAAGGGGGCGTCTACGAGCAGTACTTC. This gives the protein CASSLKGGVYEQYF.

This clone was seen a single time. The V and J genes are TRBV27 and TRBJ2-5; maybe TRBD1 (5 bases). With the DNA end fitting TRBJ2-7 better, the J assignment may be wrong. CDR1 is MNHEY and CDR2 is SMNVEV in the germline V gene (reference sequence). The CDR3 is made up of 12 amino acids. For the CDR3, the DNA is TGTGCCAGCAGGGACACCGCCGACGAGCAGTACTTC. Translation gives CASRDTADEQYF.

In this sample, this clone turned up once. The chain recombines TRBV27 with TRBJ2-4, with TRBD1 matching 8 bases. This CDR3 comprises 13 residues. Trimming at V came to 5 bases and at J to 7 bases, leaving 4 bases not matched to a gene. The V gene's germline CDR1 is MNHEY and CDR2 SMNVEV (reference sequence). The CDR3 coding sequence is TGTGCCAGCAGTCTAGACAGGGGTAACATTCAGTACTTC. Translating gives CASSLDRGNIQYF.

The chain has TRBV5-5 and TRBJ2-1; D is perhaps TRBD2 (6 bases). Per germline, CDR1 SGHKS and CDR2 YYEKEE (reference sequence). With 2 bases removed from V and 8 bases from J, the gap between germline ends came to 14 bases. This CDR3 region has 14 residues. DNA for the CDR3: TGTGCCAGCAGCTTTACGGGAGTAGGATATGAGCAGTTCTTC. Its translation: CASSFTGVGYEQFF.

J is TRBJ1-1 and V is TRBV27; the match to TRBD1 covers 10 bases. V shed 5 bases, J shed 5 bases, and the junction held 5 bases outside the gene matches. The CDR3 totals 14 residues. CDR1 and CDR2 from the germline V gene are MNHEY and SMNVEV (reference sequence). CDR3 loop: CASSRTGGFTEAFF. For the CDR3, the DNA is TGTGCCAGCAGTCGGACAGGGGGATTTACTGAAGCTTTCTTT.

The DNA of the CDR3 is TGTGCCAGCAGCTTAAAACAGGGCGGCCCTAGCACAGATACGCAGTATTTT. This translates into CASSLKQGGPSTDTQYF. J is TRBJ2-3 and V is TRBV7-3; TRBD1 might be the D (6 bases). Trimming removed 1 base from V and 0 bases from J, with 14 bases in between. Germline values: CDR1 SGHTA, CDR2 FQGTGA. This CDR3 contains 17 residues.

This chain uses TRBV25-1 with TRBJ2-7; possible D gene TRBD2, 6 bases. Germline-derived CDR1 and CDR2 are MGHDK and SYGVNS. The CDR3 runs to 14 residues. Trimming pared 5 bases from V and 5 bases from J, leaving 16 bases between. CDR3 loop: CASSPYLREDEQYF. The CDR3, as DNA: TGTGCCAGCAGTCCCTATTTGAGGGAGGACGAGCAGTACTTC.

The V call is TRBV4-3, the J call TRBJ1-4; D is possibly TRBD1 (5 bases). V was clipped by 2 bases and J by 2 bases, with 9 bases between them. CDR1 LGHNA and CDR2 YSLEER come from the germline V gene. The CDR3 loop spans 15 amino acids. For the CDR3, the DNA is TGCGCCAGCAGCCAACTGACAGCGACTAATGAAAAACTGTTTTTT. Protein product: CASSQLTATNEKLFF.

CDR3 nucleotide sequence: TGTGCCAGCAGCTCCCCTTCTAGCGGGAGTCTCCCCAATGAGCAGTTCTTC. Its translation: CASSSPSSGSLPNEQFF. This chain connects TRBV7-9 to TRBJ2-1; 10 bases agree with TRBD2. The CDR3 totals 17 residues. The junction had 12 bases not matched to a gene; V was cut back by 4 bases and J by 6 bases. Germline CDR1 SEHNR, CDR2 FQNEAQ (reference sequence). The full variable domain, its missing parts supplied by reference TRBV7-9 and TRBJ2-1, is DTGVSQNPRHKITKRGQNVTFRCDPISEHNRLYWYRQTLGQGPEFLTYFQNEAQLEKSRLLSDRFSAERPKGSFSTLEIQRTEQGDSAMYLCASSSPSSGSLPNEQFFGPGTRLTVL.

The chain joins TRBV5-6 to TRBJ2-7, with 7 bases fitting TRBD2. The CDR3 is 16 residues long. Trimming cost V 1 base and J 3 bases; bases outside gene matches: 10. Germline V gene data show CDR1 as SGHDT and CDR2 as YYEEEE. The CDR3 sequence: CASSLRVGTKYYEQYF. CDR3 nucleotide sequence: TGTGCCAGCAGCTTGAGAGTTGGGACTAAGTACTACGAGCAGTACTTC.

V is TRBV7-6 and J is TRBJ2-3, with TRBD2 identical over 10 bases. Germline V CDR1 and CDR2: SGHVS, FNYEAQ. This CDR3 is built from 17 residues. V shed 5 bases and J 2 bases; nucleotides not matched to a gene: 10. The CDR3 here is CASSMVSAGGLTDTQYF. The CDR3 DNA follows: TGTGCCAGCAGCATGGTCTCAGCGGGGGGGCTCACAGATACGCAGTATTTT.

This chain uses TRBV25-1 with TRBJ2-1, with no clear D. CDR1 is MGHDK and CDR2 is SYGVNS in the germline V gene. V gave up 1 base and J gave up 5 bases, with 12 bases separating them. The CDR3 has 15 amino acids. CDR3 residues: CASSESRDTDNEQFF. Here the CDR3 DNA reads TGTGCCAGCAGTGAATCTCGAGATACCGACAATGAGCAGTTCTTC. Full variable domain (rest looked up from reference TRBV25-1 and TRBJ2-1): EADIYQTPRYLVIGTGKKITLECSQTMGHDKMYWYQQDPGMELHLIHYSYGVNSTEKGDLSSESTVSRIRTEHFPLTLESARPSHTSQYLCASSESRDTDNEQFFGPGTRLTVL.

The CDR3 DNA reads as TGTGCCAGCAGCAACGACAGGGGAAACAATCAGCCCCAGCATTTT. It yields the protein CASSNDRGNNQPQHF. J is TRBJ1-5 and V is TRBV21-1; the table names TRBD1, a call not compared with the DNA. TRBV21-1 is designated a pseudogene. This CDR3 is built from 15 residues.

This chain uses TRBV6-4 with TRBJ1-6; TRBD1 agrees at 8 bases. The length of the CDR3 is 15 residues. Per germline, CDR1 MRHNA and CDR2 SNTAGT. Losses at the gene ends were 3 bases for V and 4 bases for J; bases not matched to a gene: 2. The CDR3 DNA reads TGTGCCAGCAGTGAGGACAGGGTTTATAATTCACCCCTCCACTTT. This translates into CASSEDRVYNSPLHF.

The V call is TRBV11-2, the J call TRBJ2-7, with 7 bases fitting TRBD2. Germline V gene sequence: CDR1 SGHAT, CDR2 FQNNGV. Losses at the gene ends were 5 bases for V and 6 bases for J; bases not matched to a gene: 7. This CDR3 is built from 13 residues. The CDR3 loop reads CASSTETGGEQYF. In nucleotides, the CDR3 is TGTGCCAGCAGCACAGAGACGGGAGGCGAGCAGTACTTC.

This clone turned up a few times. The chain is built from TRBV9 and TRBJ1-3, with TRBD1 matching over 7 bases. The trim removed 3 bases at V and 6 bases at J, leaving 9 bases unmatched. Germline loops: CDR1 SGDLS, CDR2 YYNGEE. CDR3 size: 15 residues. The CDR3 reads CASSEDTGAQNTIYF. The CDR3 nucleotides are TGTGCCAGCAGCGAAGATACAGGGGCTCAAAACACCATATATTTT.

The chain links TRBV6-1 to TRBJ2-1, with 9 positions matching TRBD1. V shed 4 bases, J shed 5 bases, and the junction held 9 bases outside the gene matches. Germline CDR1 MNHNS, CDR2 SASEGT. The length of the CDR3 is 16 residues. The CDR3 DNA reads TGTGCCAGCAGTGGCATTCCGGGACAGGGTAACAATGAGCAGTTCTTC. Residues: CASSGIPGQGNNEQFF.

This chain links TRBV11-2 with TRBJ1-2; D is possibly TRBD1 (5 bases). The CDR3 spans 14 residues. V lost 5 bases and J 3 bases, leaving 13 bases between the germline ends. CDR1 is SGHAT, CDR2 FQNNGV, per germline. This CDR3 reads CASSKLDSYYGYTF. CDR3 sequence (DNA): TGTGCCAGCAGCAAGCTAGACAGCTACTATGGCTACACCTTC.